One sample yielded the 12 T cell receptor beta chains listed below, sequenced in a study of blood T cell repertoires in COVID-19. Only in-frame clones appear in the TCRdb table, and some are missing; sequencing was by immunoSEQ multiplex PCR. The sample contains hundreds of thousands of clones, roughly 79% of which appear only once. Sample: peripheral blood. The receptor source for this set is a woman over 75 with COVID-19, enrolled during active disease.

The chain uses TRBV6-5 and TRBJ2-7; D is perhaps TRBD1 (6 bases). This CDR3 is built from 14 residues. Germline CDR1 and CDR2: MNHEY and SVGAGI. V lost 7 bases and J lost 7, with 20 bases in between. For the CDR3, the DNA is TGTGCCAGCACCTTGGACAGCCTTGTGGGAGAGCAGTACTTC. Protein: CASTLDSLVGEQYF.

The chain is built from TRBV13 and TRBJ1-2; 8 nucleotides agree with TRBD1. Germline CDR1 reads PRHDT; CDR2 reads FYEKMQ (reference sequence). The CDR3 has 14 amino acids. With 5 bases clipped from V and 8 bases from J, the junction kept 10 bases outside the gene matches. The CDR3 here is CASSITGGWWGYTF. The CDR3 DNA reads TGTGCCAGCAGCATTACAGGGGGGTGGTGGGGCTACACCTTC.

In DNA form, the CDR3 reads TGTGCCAGCAGCTTCAGTCAGGGGGGTATCACCGGGGAGCTGTTTTTT. This translates into CASSFSQGGITGELFF. The V gene is TRBV11-2, the J gene TRBJ2-2; a weak D match, TRBD1 (7 bases). The germline V gene encodes CDR1 SGHAT and CDR2 FQNNGV. The CDR3 consists of 16 residues. The V end lost 3 bases, the J end lost 4 bases, and 15 bases lay between the germline ends.

The chain employs TRBV5-1 and TRBJ2-2; D perhaps matches TRBD2 (5 bases). V lost 5 bases to trimming and J lost 3 bases, with 14 bases between them. Germline V lookup: CDR1 SGHRS, CDR2 YFSETQ. The CDR3 is made up of 15 amino acids. The CDR3, as DNA: TGCGCCAGCAGGACCGGACGGGATGACACCGGGGAGCTGTTTTTT. Translated: CASRTGRDDTGELFF.

This sequence joins TRBV5-1 and TRBJ2-7, with 9 bases aligning to TRBD2. V shed 5 bases, J shed 0 bases, and the junction held 3 bases outside the gene matches. The CDR3 spans 14 residues. CDR1 is SGHRS and CDR2 is YFSETQ in the germline V gene. In DNA form, the CDR3 reads TGCGCCAGCAGGTCTAGCGGGAACTCCTACGAGCAGTACTTC. It translates to CASRSSGNSYEQYF.

A remark on this clone: At one boundary the junction diverges from the germline segment, which might be a read error. This chain joins TRBV27 and TRBJ1-5; no reliable D call. Germline CDR1 MNHEY, CDR2 SMNVEV (reference sequence). CDR3 length: 13 residues. The CDR3 region is CTSSQASNQPQHF. The CDR3, as DNA: TGTACCAGCAGCCAAGCGAGTAATCAGCCCCAGCATTTT.

The genes are TRBV5-4 and TRBJ1-2; 10 nucleotides line up with TRBD1. Germline CDR1 and CDR2: SGHNT and YYREEE (reference sequence). The CDR3 is 16 residues long. Unmatched junction bases numbered 13, after V lost 3 bases and J lost 8 bases. CDR3 sequence: CASSSDRTGGSRGYTF. CDR3 DNA: TGTGCCAGCAGCTCGGATCGGACAGGGGGGTCCCGGGGCTACACCTTC. Variable domain in full (rest from reference TRBV5-4 and TRBJ1-2): ETGVTQSPTHLIKTRGQQVTLRCSSQSGHNTVSWYQQALGQGPQFIFQYYREEENGRGNFPPRFSGLQFPNYSSELNVNALELDDSALYLCASSSDRTGGSRGYTFGSGTRLTVV.

The CDR3 reads CAWRRGSAGYTF. The CDR3 DNA is TGTGCCTGGAGGAGGGGGTCTGCTGGCTACACCTTC. This chain connects TRBV30 to TRBJ1-2, with D perhaps matching TRBD1 (6 bases). Germline V gives CDR1 GTSNPN, CDR2 SVGIG (reference sequence). The CDR3 totals 12 residues. The V end lost 3 bases, the J end lost 7 bases, and 12 bases lay between the germline ends.

This clone was detected a few times. The rearrangement joins TRBV19 to TRBJ2-1, with 10 bases identical to TRBD2. V shed 5 bases and J 7 bases; nucleotides not matched to a gene: 11. The CDR3 runs to 16 residues. Germline CDR1 LNHDA, CDR2 SQIVND (reference sequence). The CDR3 sequence: CASSSRGAGGQNEQFF. As DNA, the CDR3 is TGTGCCAGTAGTTCCAGAGGAGCGGGGGGGCAGAATGAGCAGTTCTTC.

The chain couples TRBV4-2 to TRBJ1-1, with 10 bases fitting TRBD1. V gave up 1 base and J gave up 3 bases; unmatched junction bases: 2. CDR1 LGHNA and CDR2 YNFKEQ come from the germline V gene. This CDR3 contains 15 residues. The DNA of the CDR3 is TGTGCCAGCAGCCAAGGGACAGGGGGGGACACTGAAGCTTTCTTT. It is translated as CASSQGTGGDTEAFF.

This clone was found a few times. The CDR3 DNA reads TGCGCCAGCAGCTTGGCAGAAAACACTGAAGCTTTCTTT. Translated, it gives CASSLAENTEAFF. The chain is built from TRBV5-1 and TRBJ1-1; D is uncertain. Trimming removed 0 bases from V and 2 bases from J, with 5 bases in between. The CDR3 totals 13 residues. Germline loops: CDR1 SGHRS, CDR2 YFSETQ.

The chain recombines TRBV5-1 with TRBJ1-5, with D perhaps matching TRBD1 (5 bases). CDR3 length: 15 amino acids. Trimming took off 4 bases at V and 6 bases at J, with 17 bases between the two ends. Germline CDR1 SGHRS, CDR2 YFSETQ. CDR3 in DNA: TGCGCCAGCAGCCCGGACTCGACCGGGGGTCAGCCCCAGCATTTT. The encoded protein is CASSPDSTGGQPQHF. The full variable domain, with the rest looked up from reference TRBV5-1 and TRBJ1-5, is KAGVTQTPRYLIKTRGQQVTLSCSPISGHRSVSWYQQTPGQGLQFLFEYFSETQRNKGNFPGRFSGRQFSNSRSEMNVSTLELGDSALYLCASSPDSTGGQPQHFGDGTRLSIL.